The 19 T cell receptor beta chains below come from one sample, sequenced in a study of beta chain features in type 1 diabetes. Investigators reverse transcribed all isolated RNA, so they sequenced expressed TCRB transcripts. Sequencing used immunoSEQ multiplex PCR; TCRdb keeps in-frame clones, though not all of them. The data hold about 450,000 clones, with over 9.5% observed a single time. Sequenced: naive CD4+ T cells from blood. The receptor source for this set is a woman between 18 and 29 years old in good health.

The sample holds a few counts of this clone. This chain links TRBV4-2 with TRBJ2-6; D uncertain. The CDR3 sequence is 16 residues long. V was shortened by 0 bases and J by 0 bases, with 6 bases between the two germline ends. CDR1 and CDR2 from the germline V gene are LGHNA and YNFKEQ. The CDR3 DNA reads TGTGCCAGCAGCCAAGACAGCAACTCTGGGGCCAACGTCCTGACTTTC. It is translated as CASSQDSNSGANVLTF.

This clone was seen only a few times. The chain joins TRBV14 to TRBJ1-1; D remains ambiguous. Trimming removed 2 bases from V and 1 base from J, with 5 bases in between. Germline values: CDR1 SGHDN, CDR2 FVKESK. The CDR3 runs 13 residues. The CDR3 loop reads CASSQSWNTEAFF. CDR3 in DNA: TGTGCCAGCAGCCAAAGTTGGAACACTGAAGCTTTCTTT.

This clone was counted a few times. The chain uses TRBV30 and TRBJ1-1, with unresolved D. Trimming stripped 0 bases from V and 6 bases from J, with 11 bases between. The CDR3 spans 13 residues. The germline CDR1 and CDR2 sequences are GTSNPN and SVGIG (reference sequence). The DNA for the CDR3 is TGTGCCTGGAGTGTAGGGAGCAGCGCTGAAGCTTTCTTT. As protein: CAWSVGSSAEAFF.

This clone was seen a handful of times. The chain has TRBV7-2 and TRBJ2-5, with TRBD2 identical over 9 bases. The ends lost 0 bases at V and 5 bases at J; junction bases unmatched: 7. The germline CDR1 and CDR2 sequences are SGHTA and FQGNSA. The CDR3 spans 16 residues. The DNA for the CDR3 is TGTGCCAGCAGCTTAGCGCGCGGGAGGGTGAAGGAGACCCAGTACTTC. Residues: CASSLARGRVKETQYF.

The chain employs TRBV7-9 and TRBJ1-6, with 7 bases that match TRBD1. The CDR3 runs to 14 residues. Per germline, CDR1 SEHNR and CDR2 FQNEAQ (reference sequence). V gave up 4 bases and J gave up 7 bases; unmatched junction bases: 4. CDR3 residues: CASSSGQPNSPLHF. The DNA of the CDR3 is TGTGCCAGCAGCTCGGGACAGCCAAATTCACCCCTCCACTTT. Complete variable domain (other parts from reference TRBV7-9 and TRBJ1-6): DTGVSQNPRHKITKRGQNVTFRCDPISEHNRLYWYRQTLGQGPEFLTYFQNEAQLEKSRLLSDRFSAERPKGSFSTLEIQRTEQGDSAMYLCASSSGQPNSPLHFGNGTRLTVT.

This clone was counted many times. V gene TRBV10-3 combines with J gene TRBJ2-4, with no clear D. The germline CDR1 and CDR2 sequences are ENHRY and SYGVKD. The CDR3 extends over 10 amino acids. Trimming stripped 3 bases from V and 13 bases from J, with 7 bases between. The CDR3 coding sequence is TGTGCCATCAGTGAAACCCCCCAGTACTTC. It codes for CAISETPQYF.

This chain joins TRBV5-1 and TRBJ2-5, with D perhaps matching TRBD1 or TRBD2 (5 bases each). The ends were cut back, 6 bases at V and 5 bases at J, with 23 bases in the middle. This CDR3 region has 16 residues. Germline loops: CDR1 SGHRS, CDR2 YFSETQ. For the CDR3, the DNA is TGCGCCAGCACCCTTTCCGGGGCAGGGCCCGGGGAGACCCAGTACTTC. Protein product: CASTLSGAGPGETQYF.

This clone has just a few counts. CDR3 residues: CASSRGTGFYAGELFF. Written as DNA, the CDR3 is TGTGCCAGCAGCAGGGGGACAGGGTTTTATGCCGGGGAGCTGTTTTTT. The V call is TRBV9, the J call TRBJ2-2; 9 bases match TRBD1. The CDR3 has 16 amino acids. The germline V gene has CDR1 SGDLS and CDR2 YYNGEE. The J segment lost 6 bases and the V segment lost 4 bases, leaving 10 bases of the junction unmatched. The entire variable domain, with the rest obtained from reference TRBV9 and TRBJ2-2, is as follows: DSGVTQTPKHLITATGQRVTLRCSPRSGDLSVYWYQQSLDQGLQFLIQYYNGEERAKGNILERFSAQQFPDLHSELNLSSLELGDSALYFCASSRGTGFYAGELFFGEGSRLTVL.

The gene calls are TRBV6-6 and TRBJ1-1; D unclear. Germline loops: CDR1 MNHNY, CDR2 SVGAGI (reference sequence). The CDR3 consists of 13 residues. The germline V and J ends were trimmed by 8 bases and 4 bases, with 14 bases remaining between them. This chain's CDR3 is CASLISRGTEAFF. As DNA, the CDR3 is TGTGCCAGCCTTATCTCGCGGGGCACTGAAGCTTTCTTT.

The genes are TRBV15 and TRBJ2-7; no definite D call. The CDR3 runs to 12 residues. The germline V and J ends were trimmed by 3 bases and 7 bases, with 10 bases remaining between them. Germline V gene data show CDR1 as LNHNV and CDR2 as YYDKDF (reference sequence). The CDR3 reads CATSRDMGEQYV. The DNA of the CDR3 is TGTGCCACCAGCAGGGATATGGGGGAGCAGTACGTC.

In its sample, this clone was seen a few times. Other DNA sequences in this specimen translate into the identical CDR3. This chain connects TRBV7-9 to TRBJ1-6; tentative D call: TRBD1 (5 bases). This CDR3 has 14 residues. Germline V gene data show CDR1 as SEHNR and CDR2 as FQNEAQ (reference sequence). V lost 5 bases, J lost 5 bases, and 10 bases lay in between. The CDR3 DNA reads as TGTGCCAGCAGCCCCCAGGGTCATAATTCACCCCTCCACTTT. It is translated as CASSPQGHNSPLHF. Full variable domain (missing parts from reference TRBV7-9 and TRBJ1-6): DTGVSQNPRHKITKRGQNVTFRCDPISEHNRLYWYRQTLGQGPEFLTYFQNEAQLEKSRLLSDRFSAERPKGSFSTLEIQRTEQGDSAMYLCASSPQGHNSPLHFGNGTRLTVT.

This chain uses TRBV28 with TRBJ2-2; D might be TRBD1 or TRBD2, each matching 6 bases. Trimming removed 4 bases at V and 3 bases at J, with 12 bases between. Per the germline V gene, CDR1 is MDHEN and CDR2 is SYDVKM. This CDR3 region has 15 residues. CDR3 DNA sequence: TGTGCCAGCAGTTCCGGGGGCGTCGACACCGGGGAGCTGTTTTTT. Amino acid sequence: CASSSGGVDTGELFF.

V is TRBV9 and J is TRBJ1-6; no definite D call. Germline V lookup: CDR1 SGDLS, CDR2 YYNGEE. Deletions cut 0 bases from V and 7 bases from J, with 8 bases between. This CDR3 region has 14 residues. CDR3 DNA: TGTGCCAGCAGCGTAGCGGGCCAGAATTCACCCCTCCACTTT. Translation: CASSVAGQNSPLHF.

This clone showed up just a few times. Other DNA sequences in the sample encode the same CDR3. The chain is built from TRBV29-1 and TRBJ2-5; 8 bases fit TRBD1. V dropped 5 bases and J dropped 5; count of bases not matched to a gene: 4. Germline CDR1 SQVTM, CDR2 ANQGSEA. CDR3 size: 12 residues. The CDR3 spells CSVRQGWETQYF. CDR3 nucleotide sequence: TGCAGCGTTCGACAGGGGTGGGAGACCCAGTACTTC.

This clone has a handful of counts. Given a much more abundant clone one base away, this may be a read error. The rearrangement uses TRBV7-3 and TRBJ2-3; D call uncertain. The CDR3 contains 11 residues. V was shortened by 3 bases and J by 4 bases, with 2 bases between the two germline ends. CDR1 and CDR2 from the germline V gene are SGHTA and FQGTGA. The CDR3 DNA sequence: TGTGCCAGCAGCTTCGCAGATACGCAGTATTTT. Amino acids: CASSFADTQYF.

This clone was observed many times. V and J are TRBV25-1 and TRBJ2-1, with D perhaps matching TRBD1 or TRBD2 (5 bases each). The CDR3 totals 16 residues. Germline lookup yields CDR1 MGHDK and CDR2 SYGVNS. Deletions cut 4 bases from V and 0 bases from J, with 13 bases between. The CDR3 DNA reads TGTGCCAGCAGTGTTTTGGGGACGAGCTCCTACAATGAGCAGTTCTTC. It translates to CASSVLGTSSYNEQFF.

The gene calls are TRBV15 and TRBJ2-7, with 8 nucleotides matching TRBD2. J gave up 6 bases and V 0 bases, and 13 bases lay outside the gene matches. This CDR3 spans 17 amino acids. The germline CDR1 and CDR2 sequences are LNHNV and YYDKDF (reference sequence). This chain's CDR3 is CATSRDSKRGRPPEQYF. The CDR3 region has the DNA TGTGCCACCAGCAGAGATAGCAAGCGCGGGAGGCCCCCCGAGCAGTACTTC.

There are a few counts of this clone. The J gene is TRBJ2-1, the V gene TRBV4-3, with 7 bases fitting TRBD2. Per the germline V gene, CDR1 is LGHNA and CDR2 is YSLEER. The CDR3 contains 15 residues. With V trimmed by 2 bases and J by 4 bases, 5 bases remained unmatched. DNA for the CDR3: TGCGCCAGCAGCCAACTTGGACTAGTGTACAATGAGCAGTTCTTC. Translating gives CASSQLGLVYNEQFF.

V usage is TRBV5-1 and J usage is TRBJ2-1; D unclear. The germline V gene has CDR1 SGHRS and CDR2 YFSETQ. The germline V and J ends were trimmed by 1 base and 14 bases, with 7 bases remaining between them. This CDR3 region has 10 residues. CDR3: CASSLWIEFF. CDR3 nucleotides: TGCGCCAGCAGCTTGTGGATCGAGTTCTTC. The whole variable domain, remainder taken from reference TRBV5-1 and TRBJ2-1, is KAGVTQTPRYLIKTRGQQVTLSCSPISGHRSVSWYQQTPGQGLQFLFEYFSETQRNKGNFPGRFSGRQFSNSRSEMNVSTLELGDSALYLCASSLWIEFFGPGTRLTVL.